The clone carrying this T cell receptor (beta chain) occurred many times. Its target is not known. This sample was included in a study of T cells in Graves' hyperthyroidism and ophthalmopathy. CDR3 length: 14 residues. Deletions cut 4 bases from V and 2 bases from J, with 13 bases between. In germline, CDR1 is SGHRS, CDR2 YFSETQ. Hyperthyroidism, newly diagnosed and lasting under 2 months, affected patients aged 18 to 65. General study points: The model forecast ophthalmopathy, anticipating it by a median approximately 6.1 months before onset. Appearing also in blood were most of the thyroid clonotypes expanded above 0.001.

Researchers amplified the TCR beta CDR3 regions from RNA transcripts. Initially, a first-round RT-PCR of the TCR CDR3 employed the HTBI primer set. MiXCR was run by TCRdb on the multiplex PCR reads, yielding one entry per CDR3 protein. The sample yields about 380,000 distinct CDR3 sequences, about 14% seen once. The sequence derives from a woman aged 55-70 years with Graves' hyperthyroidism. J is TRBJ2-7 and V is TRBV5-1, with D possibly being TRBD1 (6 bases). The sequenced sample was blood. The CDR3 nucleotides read TGCGCCAGCAGCCGCGACAGGCCCACCTACGAGCAGTACTTC. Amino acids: CASSRDRPTYEQYF.